Only one count was recorded for the clone carrying this TCR beta chain. The sample comes from a study of T cells in Graves' hyperthyroidism and ophthalmopathy. Amplification of TCR beta CDR3 regions used RNA as the template. First-round RT-PCR of the TCR CDR3 relied on the HTBI primer set. Using its own MiXCR run on the multiplex PCR reads, TCRdb lists one record per CDR3 protein. The sample shows fewer than 350,000 distinct CDR3 sequences, approximately 18% of them seen only once. Patients with uncontrolled infections, other autoimmune diseases, pregnancy or lactation were excluded. This CDR3 contains 14 residues. Germline loops: CDR1 SGHRS, CDR2 YFSETQ.

This receptor was identified in a woman aged 50 to 60 with Graves' hyperthyroidism. This chain connects TRBV5-1 to TRBJ2-5, with a possible D match to TRBD1 (6 bases). The last part of the DNA fits TRBJ2-1 better; the J call may be wrong. Sequenced: blood. The CDR3 DNA reads TGCGCCAGCAGCTTGGGTGGGGACACAGAGACCCAGTTCTTC. It translates to CASSLGGDTETQFF.